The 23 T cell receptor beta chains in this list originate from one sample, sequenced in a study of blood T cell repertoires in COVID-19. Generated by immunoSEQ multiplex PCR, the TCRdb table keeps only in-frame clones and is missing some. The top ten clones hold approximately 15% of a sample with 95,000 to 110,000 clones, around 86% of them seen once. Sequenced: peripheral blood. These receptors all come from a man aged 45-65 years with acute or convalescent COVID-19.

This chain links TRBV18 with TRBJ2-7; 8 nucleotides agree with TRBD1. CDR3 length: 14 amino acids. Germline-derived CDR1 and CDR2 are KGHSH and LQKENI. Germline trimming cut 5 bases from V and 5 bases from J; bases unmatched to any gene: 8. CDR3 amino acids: CASSKDRVGHEQYF. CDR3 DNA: TGTGCCAGCTCAAAGGACAGGGTCGGTCACGAGCAGTACTTC.

This CDR3 reads CAISVNSYEQYF. As DNA, the CDR3 is TGTGCCATCAGTGTCAATTCCTACGAGCAGTACTTC. This chain links TRBV10-3 with TRBJ2-7; D is ambiguous. Germline lookup yields CDR1 ENHRY and CDR2 SYGVKD. Trimming took 4 bases from V and 1 from J, leaving 5 bases between them. This CDR3 is built from 12 residues.

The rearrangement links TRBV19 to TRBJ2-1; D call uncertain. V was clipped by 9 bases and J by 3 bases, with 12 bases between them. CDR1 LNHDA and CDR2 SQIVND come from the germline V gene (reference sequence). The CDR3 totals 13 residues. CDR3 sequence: CASQRDRYNEQFF. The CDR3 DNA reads TGTGCCAGCCAGCGAGATCGCTACAATGAGCAGTTCTTC.

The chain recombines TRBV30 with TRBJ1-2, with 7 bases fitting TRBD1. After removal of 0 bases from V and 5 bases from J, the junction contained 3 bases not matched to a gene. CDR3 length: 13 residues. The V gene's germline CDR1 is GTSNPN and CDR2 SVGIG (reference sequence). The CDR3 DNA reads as TGTGCCTGGAGTGTAAAGGGGGCGTATGGCTACACCTTC. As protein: CAWSVKGAYGYTF.

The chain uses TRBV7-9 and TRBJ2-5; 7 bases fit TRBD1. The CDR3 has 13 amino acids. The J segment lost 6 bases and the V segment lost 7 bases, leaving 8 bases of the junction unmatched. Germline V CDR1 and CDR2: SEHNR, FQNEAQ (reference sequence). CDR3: CASTPGQWKTQYF. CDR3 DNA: TGTGCCAGCACACCGGGACAGTGGAAGACCCAGTACTTC.

CDR3: CASSLASYEQYF. The CDR3 DNA sequence: TGTGCCAGCAGCCTAGCGAGCTACGAGCAGTACTTC. The chain joins TRBV2 to TRBJ2-7, with a possible D match to TRBD2 (6 bases). The length of the CDR3 is 12 residues. Germline CDR1 and CDR2: SNHLY and FYNNEI. Trimming shortened V by 6 bases and J by 3 bases, and 9 bases separated the two germline ends.

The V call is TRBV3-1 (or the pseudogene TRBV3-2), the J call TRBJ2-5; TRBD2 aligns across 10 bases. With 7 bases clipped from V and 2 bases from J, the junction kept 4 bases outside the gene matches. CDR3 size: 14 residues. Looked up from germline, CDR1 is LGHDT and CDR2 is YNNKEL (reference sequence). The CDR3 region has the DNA TGTGCCAGCAAATTAGCGGGAGGACAAGAGACCCAGTACTTC. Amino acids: CASKLAGGQETQYF.

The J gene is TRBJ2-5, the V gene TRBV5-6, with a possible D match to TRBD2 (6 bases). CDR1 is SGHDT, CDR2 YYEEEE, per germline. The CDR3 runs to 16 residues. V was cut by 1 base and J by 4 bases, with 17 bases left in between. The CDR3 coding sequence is TGTGCCAGCAGCTTGAGGGGAACTAGCTTTGGAGAGACCCAGTACTTC. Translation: CASSLRGTSFGETQYF. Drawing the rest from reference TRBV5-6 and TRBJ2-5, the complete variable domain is DAGVTQSPTHLIKTRGQQVTLRCSPKSGHDTVSWYQQALGQGPQFIFQYYEEEERQRGNFPDRFSGHQFPNYSSELNVNALLLGDSALYLCASSLRGTSFGETQYFGPGTRLLVL.

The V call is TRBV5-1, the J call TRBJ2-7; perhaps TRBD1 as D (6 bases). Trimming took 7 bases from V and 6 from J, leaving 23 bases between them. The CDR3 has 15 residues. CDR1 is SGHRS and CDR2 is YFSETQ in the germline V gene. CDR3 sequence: CASRLTRDMGAEQYF. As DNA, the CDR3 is TGCGCCAGCCGTTTGACCCGGGACATGGGGGCCGAGCAGTACTTC.

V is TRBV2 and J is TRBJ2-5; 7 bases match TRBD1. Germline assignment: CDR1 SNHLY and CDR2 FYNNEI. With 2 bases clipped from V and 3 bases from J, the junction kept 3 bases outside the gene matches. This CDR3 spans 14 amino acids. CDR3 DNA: TGTGCCAGCAGTGAAAAAGACAGGGAAGAGACCCAGTACTTC. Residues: CASSEKDREETQYF.

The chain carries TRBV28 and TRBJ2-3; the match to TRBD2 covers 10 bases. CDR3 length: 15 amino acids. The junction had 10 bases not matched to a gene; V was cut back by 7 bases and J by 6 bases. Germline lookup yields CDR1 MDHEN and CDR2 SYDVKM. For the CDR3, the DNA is TGTGCCAGCACTCTCGGGCCTAGCGGGAGTGATACGCAGTATTTT. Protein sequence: CASTLGPSGSDTQYF.

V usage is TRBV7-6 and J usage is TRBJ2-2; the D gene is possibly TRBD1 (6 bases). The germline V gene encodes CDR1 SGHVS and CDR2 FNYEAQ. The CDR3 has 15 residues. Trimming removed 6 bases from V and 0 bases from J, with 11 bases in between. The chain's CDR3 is CASSRDRSNTGELFF. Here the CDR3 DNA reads TGTGCCAGCAGTCGAGACAGGTCGAACACCGGGGAGCTGTTTTTT.

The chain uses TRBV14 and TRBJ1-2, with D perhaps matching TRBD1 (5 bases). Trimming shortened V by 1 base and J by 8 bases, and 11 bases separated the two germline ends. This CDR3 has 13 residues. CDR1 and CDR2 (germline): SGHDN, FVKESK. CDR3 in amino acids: CASSQGGRLGYTF. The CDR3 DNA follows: TGTGCCAGCAGCCAAGGGGGGAGGCTAGGCTACACCTTC. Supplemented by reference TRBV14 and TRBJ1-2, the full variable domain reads EAGVTQFPSHSVIEKGQTVTLRCDPISGHDNLYWYRRVMGKEIKFLLHFVKESKQDESGMPNNRFLAERTGGTYSTLKVQPAELEDSGVYFCASSQGGRLGYTFGSGTRLTVV.

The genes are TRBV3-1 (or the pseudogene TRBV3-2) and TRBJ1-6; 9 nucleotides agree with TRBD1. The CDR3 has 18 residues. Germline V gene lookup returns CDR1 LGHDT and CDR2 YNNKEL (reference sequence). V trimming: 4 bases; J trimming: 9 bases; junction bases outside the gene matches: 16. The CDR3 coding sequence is TGTGCCAGCAGCCGAGACCTTTCAACAGGGGGCAGGAGTTCACCCCTCCACTTT. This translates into CASSRDLSTGGRSSPLHF.

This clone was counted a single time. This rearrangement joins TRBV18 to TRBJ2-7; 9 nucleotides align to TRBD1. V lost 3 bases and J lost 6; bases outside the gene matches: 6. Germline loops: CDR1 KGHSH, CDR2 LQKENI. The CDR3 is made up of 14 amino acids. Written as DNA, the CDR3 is TGTGCCAGCTCACCCCGGGACAGGGTAAGCGAGCAGTACTTC. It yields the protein CASSPRDRVSEQYF. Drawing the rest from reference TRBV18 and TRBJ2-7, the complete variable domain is NAGVMQNPRHLVRRRGQEARLRCSPMKGHSHVYWYRQLPEEGLKFMVYLQKENIIDESGMPKERFSAEFPKEGPSILRIQQVVRGDSAAYFCASSPRDRVSEQYFGPGTRLTVT.

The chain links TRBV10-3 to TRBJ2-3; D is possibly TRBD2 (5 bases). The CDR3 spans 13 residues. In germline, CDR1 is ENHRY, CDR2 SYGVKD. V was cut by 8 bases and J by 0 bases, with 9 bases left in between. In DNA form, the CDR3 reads TGTGCCATCTCAGCGGTTAGCACAGATACGCAGTATTTT. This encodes CAISAVSTDTQYF.

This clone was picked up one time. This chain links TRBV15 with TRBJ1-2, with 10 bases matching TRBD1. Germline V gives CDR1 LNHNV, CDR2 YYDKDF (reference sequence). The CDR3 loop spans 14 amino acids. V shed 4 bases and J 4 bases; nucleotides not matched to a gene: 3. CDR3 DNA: TGTGCCACCAGCACCGGGACAGGGGTCTATGGCTACACCTTC. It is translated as CATSTGTGVYGYTF. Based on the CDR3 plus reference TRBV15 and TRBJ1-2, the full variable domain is DAMVIQNPRYQVTQFGKPVTLSCSQTLNHNVMYWYQQKSSQAPKLLFHYYDKDFNNEADTPDNFQSRRPNTSFCFLDIRSPGLGDTAMYLCATSTGTGVYGYTFGSGTRLTVV.

The CDR3 DNA is TGTGCCAGCAGCGCAGACAGGGGGGCTGGGGCCAACGTCCTGACTTTC. The encoded protein is CASSADRGAGANVLTF. The chain is built from TRBV5-4 and TRBJ2-6; 9 positions match TRBD1. From germline, CDR1 is SGHNT and CDR2 YYREEE (reference sequence). This CDR3 is built from 16 residues. J was trimmed by 2 bases and V by 4 bases; bases with no gene match: 4.

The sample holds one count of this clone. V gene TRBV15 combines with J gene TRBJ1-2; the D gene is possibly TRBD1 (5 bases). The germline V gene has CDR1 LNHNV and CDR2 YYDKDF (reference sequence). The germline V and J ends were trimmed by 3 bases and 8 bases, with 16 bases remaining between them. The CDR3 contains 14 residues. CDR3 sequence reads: CATSRRSGTMGYTF. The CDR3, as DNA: TGTGCCACCAGCAGGAGGAGCGGGACTATGGGCTACACCTTC.

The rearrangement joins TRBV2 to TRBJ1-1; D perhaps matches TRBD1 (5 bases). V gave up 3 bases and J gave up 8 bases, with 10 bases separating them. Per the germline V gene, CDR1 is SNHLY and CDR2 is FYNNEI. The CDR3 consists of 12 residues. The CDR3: CASSDRGFEAFF. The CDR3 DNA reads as TGTGCCAGCAGTGACCGGGGGTTCGAAGCTTTCTTT.

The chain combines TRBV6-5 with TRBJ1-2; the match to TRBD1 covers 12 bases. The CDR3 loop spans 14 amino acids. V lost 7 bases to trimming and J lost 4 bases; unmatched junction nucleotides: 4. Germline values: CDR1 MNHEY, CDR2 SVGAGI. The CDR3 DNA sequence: TGTGCCAGCACCCGGGACAGGGGGCCCTATGGCTACACCTTC. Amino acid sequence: CASTRDRGPYGYTF.

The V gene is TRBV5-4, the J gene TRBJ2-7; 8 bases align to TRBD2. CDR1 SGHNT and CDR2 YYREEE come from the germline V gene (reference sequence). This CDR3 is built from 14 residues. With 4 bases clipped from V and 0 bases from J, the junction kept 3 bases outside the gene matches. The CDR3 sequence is CASSPSGLSYEQYF. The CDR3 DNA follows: TGTGCCAGCAGCCCTAGCGGGCTCTCCTACGAGCAGTACTTC. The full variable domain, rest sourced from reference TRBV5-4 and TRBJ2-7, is ETGVTQSPTHLIKTRGQQVTLRCSSQSGHNTVSWYQQALGQGPQFIFQYYREEENGRGNFPPRFSGLQFPNYSSELNVNALELDDSALYLCASSPSGLSYEQYFGPGTRLTVT.

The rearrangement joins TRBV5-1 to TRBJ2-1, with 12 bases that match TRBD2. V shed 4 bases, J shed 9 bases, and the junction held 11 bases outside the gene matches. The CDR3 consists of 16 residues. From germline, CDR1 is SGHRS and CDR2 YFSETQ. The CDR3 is CASSPGLAGRVSEQFF. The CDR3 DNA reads TGCGCCAGCAGCCCCGGACTAGCGGGAAGGGTAAGTGAGCAGTTCTTC.